This T cell receptor beta chain was recorded in a study of T cell responses to AZD1222 COVID-19 vaccine (dated by TCRdb to about 2021). General notes on the study: AZD1222 recipients with second doses at about 4 weeks or about 12 weeks were pooled, because spike-specific TCR depth and breadth did not differ between schedules. A total of 240 or so trial participants underwent TCR sequencing, of whom some 200 had received two doses of AZD1222 and some 26 had received two doses of the MenACWY control vaccine. Enrollment into the trials was organized by age into subgroups of 18-55, 56-69 and 70-plus years, and those subgroups contained about 150, 27 and 61 TCR-sequenced participants, respectively. Study-wide conclusions, independent of this receptor: In the small 56-69-year group, the increase in depth fell short of significance, most likely because of low power. Reportedly, close to half of the unique spike-specific TCRs recognized epitopes lying outside the regions that are mutated in the B.1.351 and B.1.1.7 variants. After two AZD1222 doses, both the breadth and the depth of spike-specific TCRs were significantly higher than at day 0 and than in MenACWY recipients. The whole spike protein was spanned by vaccine-associated CD4 TCRs, and dominant responses were seen in regions 160-218 and 743-854. Participants were mostly white British, with more females than males. The authors suggested clonal diversity may have been underestimated. Conclusions about previously exposed vaccinees are limited, since just a handful of AZD1222 recipients were seropositive for SARS-CoV-2 at baseline. Because no samples from the day 14 peak response were available, repertoires could be characterized only after the peak T cell response.

A remark on this clone: Its antigen is unknown. The record has no base qualities; no much larger clone is one base away.

In the paper's terms, the time point label means: baseline before first vaccination. Vaccinee samples were obtained from the UK trials COV001 and COV002, which included a single-blind randomized controlled phase 2/3 trial of AZD1222 (ChAdOx1 nCoV-19) in healthy adults. Trial participant PBMC samples were collected at day 0 and day 28 after the second dose for TCRbeta chain sequencing. CDR1 is given as MDHEN and CDR2 as SYDVKM, both from the germline V gene. V ends up 5 bases short and J 3 bases short, with an unmatched junction base count of 5. Including the terminal cysteine and phenylalanine, the CDR3 comprises 15 residues. CDR3 DNA is the only sequence kept; it has 45 bases, read in frame from the first base. The CDR3 regions of human TCRbeta chains were analyzed by immunosequencing. Concerning the study's data processing: TCRs in the repertoires were compared against a reference library of SARS-CoV-2-specific TCRs that had been generated with the MIRA antigen-specificity platform. Breadth was defined as the fraction of unique TCRs that were SARS-CoV-2-associated, and depth was defined as the fraction of total T cells that were SARS-CoV-2-associated. Using the MIRA data, each spike-specific TCR was mapped to the spike region that the TCR reacts to and placed in a CD4 or CD8 class. Log10-transformed breadth and depth values were compared by one-way ANOVA with Sidak's multiple comparisons tests. Here the immuneACCESS table is served through TCRdb, limited to in-frame sequences with V and J called. Missing clones are a known gap in these copies; in checked studies unresolved V genes cover under half, and the rest lacks a known reason. The DNA gave D and trimming, while V, J and clone size come from that table. The sample profile shows roughly 130,000 clones; 85% to 90% of them were found once. More than 5.5% of the sample goes to the ten largest clones.

This sequence originates from an adult in good health. Material: peripheral blood, obtained on day 0 of AZD1222 vaccination. The rearrangement joined TRBV28 to TRBJ2-7; TRBD2 agrees with 12 junctional bases. In nucleotide form, the sequence is TGTGCCAGCAGTCAACTGACTAGCGGGAGCTACGAGCAGTACTTC. It translates as CASSQLTSGSYEQYF.